Sequencing of this T cell receptor beta chain was carried out in a study of CD8+ T cells in alopecia areata listed by TCRdb under 2018. Broadly, across the study: Treated patients were enrolled in an open-label pilot trial of oral tofacitinib at 5 to 10 mg twice daily for moderate-to-severe alopecia areata. Patients received tofacitinib for 6 to 18 months and were then followed off drug for 6 months to check for delayed response and recurrence. For the treated patients, the SALT score, which quantifies what percentage of scalp surface area is affected, served as the measure of disease severity. The study used high-throughput TCRbeta sequencing to examine T cell clonal expansion in alopecia areata, in both the C3H/HeJ mouse model and human patients. Human TCRbeta sequencing covered scalp tissue and sorted CD4+ and CD8+ peripheral blood T cells from patchy and totalis/universalis alopecia areata patients and healthy controls. Biopsies were taken from tofacitinib-treated patients at baseline and at 4 and 24 weeks of treatment, and a later scalp biopsy was taken in several of the tofacitinib-treated patients. Clonality in the scalp was compared among normal scalp (n=4), patchy alopecia areata scalp (n=8), and alopecia totalis/universalis scalp (n=8). The RNA source kit depended on sample type: the PAXgene miRNA kit for fixed scalp, the miRNeasy kit for PBMCs, and the RNeasy kit for mouse skin. TCRbeta CDR3 regions were amplified by immunoSEQ multiplex PCR with 35 Vbeta forward and 13 Jbeta reverse primers. General study outcomes and caveats: Many expanded lesional clones were found to persist in scalp and blood during tofacitinib treatment, and relapse after treatment cessation may be partly explained by this persistence. The treated cohort was small, with a single nonresponder, so links between baseline CD8+ expansion and response need larger studies. Compared with normal scalp, lesional scalp, particularly in alopecia totalis/universalis, had higher clonality and more expanded CD8+ clones, which suggests antigenic drive. Scalp TCR repertoire analysis is complicated because resident alphabeta T cells in normal human skin are also sequenced, whereas mouse skin is dominated by gammadelta T cells. Tofacitinib significantly lowered scalp clonality and the number of expanded CD8+ clones among the top 100 scalp clones. TCR sequences shared between patients were less clear than in mice, possibly partly because of HLA diversity in the patient population.

Libraries were prepared through the immunoSEQ multiplex PCR assay. For TCR sequencing, RNA was extracted from every sample and reverse transcribed into cDNA to serve as template. First-strand cDNA was synthesized with SuperScript III using a 2:1 mix of oligo-dT and random hexamers. A synthetic immune receptor repertoire was used to assess amplification bias, and residual bias was removed computationally. From the authors' description of their analysis: After raw reads were preprocessed to remove errors, the CDR3 was defined following IMGT conventions as running from the conserved cysteine to phenylalanine. Clonality was calculated as 1 minus Shannon entropy normalized by log2 of the number of productive unique TCRs. Whether scalp clones were CD4 or CD8 was inferred by matching scalp TCRbeta sequences against CD4 and CD8 repertoires sorted from blood. As stored in TCRdb, this immuneACCESS dataset retains in-frame rearrangements with V and J assigned. A fraction of the clones does not appear; measured against another copy, unresolved V genes explain less than half of the discrepancy, and the remainder lacks a known reason. Clone size and V and J calls were adopted from that table, with D and trimming inferred from the DNA. The sample table records 150,000 to 200,000 clones; 50% to 70% of these occur just once. 1.3% of the sample is in the top ten clones.

Of note for this clone: It lacks a known antigen. The input lacks base qualities; no much larger clone sits a single base away.

This sample's treatment or condition label indicates: oral pan-JAK inhibitor, 5-10 mg twice daily. Lesional scalp punch biopsies and peripheral blood were obtained from alopecia areata patients. After PBMCs were isolated by density centrifugation and stained for CD3, CD4 and CD8, a FACSAria was used to sort CD4+ and CD8+ T cells. In the germline V gene, CDR1 corresponds to SGHTA and CDR2 to FQGTGA. V sheds 5 bases and J sheds 3 bases, leaving 10 bases between their ends. Counted from cysteine to phenylalanine, this CDR3 has 13 amino acids. The CDR3 DNA has 39 bases and is translated from base 1. The material sequenced was CD4+ T cells sorted from blood, taken around week 50, from a patient treated with tofacitinib. The TCR comes from a human donor with alopecia areata. The rearranged chain carries TRBV7-3 and TRBJ1-1; TRBD1 is a possible D gene, resting on 5 matching bases. The nucleotide sequence is TGTGCCAGCAGCCTGGACATAGACACTGAAGCTTTCTTT. This codes for CASSLDIDTEAFF.